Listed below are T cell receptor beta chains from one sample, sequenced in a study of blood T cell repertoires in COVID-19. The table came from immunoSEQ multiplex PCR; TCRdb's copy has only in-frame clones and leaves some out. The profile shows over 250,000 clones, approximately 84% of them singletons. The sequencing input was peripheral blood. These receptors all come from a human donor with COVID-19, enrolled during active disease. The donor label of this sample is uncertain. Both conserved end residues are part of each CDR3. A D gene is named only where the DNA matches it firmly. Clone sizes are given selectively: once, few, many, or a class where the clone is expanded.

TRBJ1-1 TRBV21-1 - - CASSKARGNTEAFF TGTGCCAGCAGCAAAGCGCGCGGGAACACTGAAGCTTTCTTT
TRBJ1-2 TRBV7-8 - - CASSLDPDSPYGYTF TGTGCCAGCAGCTTAGACCCAGACAGCCCCTATGGCTACACCTTC
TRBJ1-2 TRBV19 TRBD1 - CASGDRERTF TGTGCCAGTGGAGACAGGGAGAGAACCTTC
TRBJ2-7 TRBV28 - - CASSSSSYEQYF TGTGCCAGCAGTTCCAGCTCCTACGAGCAGTACTTC
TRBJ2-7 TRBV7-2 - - CASSLGILEVYEQYF TGTGCCAGCAGCTTAGGGATATTGGAGGTCTACGAGCAGTACTTC
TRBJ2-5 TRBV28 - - CASSLRGSQEAQYF TGTGCCAGCAGTCTTCGAGGTTCTCAAGAGGCCCAGTACTTC
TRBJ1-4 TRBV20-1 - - CSAPENEKLFF TGCAGTGCTCCAGAAAATGAAAAACTGTTTTTT
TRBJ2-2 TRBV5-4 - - CASSFGSGNTGELFF TGTGCCAGCAGCTTTGGTAGCGGGAACACCGGGGAGCTGTTTTTT
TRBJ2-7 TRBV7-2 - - CASSLSGEGYEQYF TGTGCCAGCAGCTTGTCAGGGGAAGGCTACGAGCAGTACTTC
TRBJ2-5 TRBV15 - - CATSRYTTPTSLQETQYF TGTGCCACCAGCAGATACACCACTCCCACTAGCTTACAAGAGACCCAGTACTTC
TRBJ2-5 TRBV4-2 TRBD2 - CASSQISAAGGGETQYF TGTGCCAGCAGCCAGATTTCGGCTGCGGGAGGTGGGGAGACCCAGTACTTC
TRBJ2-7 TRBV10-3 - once CAISVTEEQYF TGTGCCATCAGTGTGACAGAAGAGCAGTACTTC
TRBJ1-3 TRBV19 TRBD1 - CASTTVLRGSGNTIYF TGTGCCAGTACCACGGTCCTCAGGGGGTCTGGAAACACCATATATTTT
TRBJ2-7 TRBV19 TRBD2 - CARPLAGANPCEQYF TGTGCCAGACCCCTGGCGGGAGCCAACCCCTGCGAGCAGTACTTC
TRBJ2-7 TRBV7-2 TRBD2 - CASSFTLAGGEQYF TGTGCCAGCAGTTTTACCCTAGCGGGAGGCGAGCAGTACTTC
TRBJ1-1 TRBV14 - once CASSPRTAVNTEAFF TGTGCCAGCAGCCCTCGGACAGCCGTCAACACTGAAGCTTTCTTT
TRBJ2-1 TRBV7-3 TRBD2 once CASSLTAGTYNEQFF TGTGCCAGCAGCTTAACAGCGGGAACCTACAATGAGCAGTTCTTC
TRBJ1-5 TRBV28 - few CASSLRIGGIQPQHF TGTGCCAGCAGTTTAAGAATCGGAGGGATACAGCCCCAGCATTTT
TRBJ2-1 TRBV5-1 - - CASSLVTGRGQNEQFF TGCGCCAGCAGCTTGGTCACCGGAAGGGGTCAGAATGAGCAGTTCTTC
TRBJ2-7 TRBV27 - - CASSFSDQVAYEQYF TGTGCCAGCAGTTTCTCTGATCAGGTCGCCTACGAGCAGTACTTC
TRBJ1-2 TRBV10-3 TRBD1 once CAISEDRVSGYTF TGTGCCATCAGTGAAGACAGGGTGAGTGGCTACACCTTC
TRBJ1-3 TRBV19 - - CASSPEQAYSGNTIYF TGTGCCAGTAGCCCTGAACAGGCTTACTCTGGAAACACCATATATTTT
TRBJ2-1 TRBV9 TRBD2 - CASSPRLAGGSKRFF TGTGCCAGCAGCCCCCGCCTGGCGGGAGGGTCGAAACGGTTCTTC
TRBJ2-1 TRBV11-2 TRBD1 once CASSFDRAATNEQFF TGTGCCAGCAGCTTTGACAGGGCCGCTACCAATGAGCAGTTCTTC
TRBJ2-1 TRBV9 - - CASSAYYSSGHNEQFF TGTGCCAGCAGCGCCTACTACTCCTCAGGGCACAATGAGCAGTTCTTC
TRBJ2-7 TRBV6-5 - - CASSPSARRDEQYF TGTGCCAGCAGCCCCTCGGCTCGCCGGGACGAGCAGTACTTC
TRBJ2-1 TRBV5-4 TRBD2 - CASSKGGTSGRGYNEQFF TGTGCCAGCAGCAAGGGGGGGACTAGCGGGAGAGGGTACAATGAGCAGTTCTTC
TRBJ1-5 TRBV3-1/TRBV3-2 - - CASSRSQYNQPQHF TGTGCCAGCAGCCGGTCACAGTACAATCAGCCCCAGCATTTT
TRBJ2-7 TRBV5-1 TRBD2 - CASSPVAGGPHEQYF TGCGCCAGCAGCCCTGTAGCGGGAGGGCCTCACGAGCAGTACTTC
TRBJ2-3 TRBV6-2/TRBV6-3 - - CASSYGGLEVDTQYF TGTGCCAGCAGTTACGGTGGCCTTGAGGTAGATACGCAGTATTTT
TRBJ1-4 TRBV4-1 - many CASRLGGSRTNEKLFF TGCGCCAGCAGGCTAGGGGGTAGCAGGACTAATGAAAAACTGTTTTTT
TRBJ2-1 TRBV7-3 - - CASSPGRGEEQFF TGTGCCAGCAGCCCGGGGAGGGGGGAGGAGCAGTTCTTC
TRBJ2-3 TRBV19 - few CASSIMSGGVGDTQYF TGTGCCAGTAGTATCATGAGCGGAGGGGTCGGAGATACGCAGTATTTT
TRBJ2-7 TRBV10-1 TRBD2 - CASSPLAGRPYEQYF TGCGCCAGCAGCCCCTTAGCGGGTCGCCCCTACGAGCAGTACTTC
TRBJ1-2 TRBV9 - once CASGSHLATPHPYGYTF TGTGCCAGCGGCTCCCACCTCGCCACGCCGCACCCCTATGGCTACACCTTC
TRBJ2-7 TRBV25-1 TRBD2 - CASSVYREGEQYF TGTGCCAGCAGCGTCTATCGGGAGGGCGAGCAGTACTTC
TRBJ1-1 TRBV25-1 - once CASSDSSTTEAFF TGTGCCAGCAGTGACAGTTCAACCACTGAAGCTTTCTTT
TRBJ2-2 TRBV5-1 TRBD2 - CASTSGGANTGELFF TGCGCCAGCACCTCCGGGGGGGCGAACACCGGGGAGCTGTTTTTT
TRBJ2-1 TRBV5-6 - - CASSRPRLGVNEQFF TGTGCCAGCAGCAGGCCCCGACTAGGGGTCAATGAGCAGTTCTTC